This TCR beta chain was obtained from a study of radiotherapy plus CTLA-4 blockade in lung cancer. Study details: Among patients, 15% to 20% showed objective responses, and about 31% had disease control.

Germline V gene lookup returns CDR1 WSHSY and CDR2 SAAADI. This CDR3 region has 16 residues. The V segment lost 0 bases and the J segment 7 bases; nucleotides outside the gene matches: 6. A remark on this clone: The antigen is unknown.

Overall study findings and caveats: Alongside interferon-beta, early blood T cell clone dynamics were reportedly the best predictor of response.

Those patients who had chemo-refractory metastatic non-small-cell lung cancer were given focal radiation along with CTLA-4 blockade through ipilimumab. The method was immunoSEQ multiplex PCR; TCRdb's version includes in-frame clones alone and lacks a portion of them. The table lists about 51,000 clones, 77% of them singletons. This rearrangement joins TRBV10-2 to TRBJ2-1; TRBD2 agrees at 10 bases. This sample comprised peripheral blood, obtained from a patient treated with radiotherapy plus ipilimumab. This receptor was taken from a human donor with non-small cell lung cancer whose response to radiotherapy plus ipilimumab could not be evaluated. The CDR3, as DNA: TGCGCCAGCAGTGAGTCGCGAGCGGGAGGGCCAAATGAGCAGTTCTTC. As protein: CASSESRAGGPNEQFF.